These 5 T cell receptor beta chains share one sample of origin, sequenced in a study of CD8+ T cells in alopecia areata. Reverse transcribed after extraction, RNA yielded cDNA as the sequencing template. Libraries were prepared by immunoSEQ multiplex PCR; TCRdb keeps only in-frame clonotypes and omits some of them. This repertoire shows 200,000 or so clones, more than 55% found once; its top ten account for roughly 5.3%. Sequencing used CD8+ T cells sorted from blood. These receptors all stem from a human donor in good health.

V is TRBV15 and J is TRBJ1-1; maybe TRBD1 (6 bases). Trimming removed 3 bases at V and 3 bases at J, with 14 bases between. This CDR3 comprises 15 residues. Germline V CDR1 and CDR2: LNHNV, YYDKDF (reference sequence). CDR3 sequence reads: CATSRGSGGDTEAFF. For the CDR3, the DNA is TGTGCCACCAGCAGGGGTTCGGGGGGCGACACTGAAGCTTTCTTT.

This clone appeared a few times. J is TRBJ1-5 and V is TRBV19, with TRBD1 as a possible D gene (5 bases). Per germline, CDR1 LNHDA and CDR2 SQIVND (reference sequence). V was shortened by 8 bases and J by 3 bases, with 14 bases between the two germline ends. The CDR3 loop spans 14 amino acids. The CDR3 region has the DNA TGTGCCAGTTATGACGGGGGTATCAATCAGCCCCAGCATTTT. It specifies CASYDGGINQPQHF.

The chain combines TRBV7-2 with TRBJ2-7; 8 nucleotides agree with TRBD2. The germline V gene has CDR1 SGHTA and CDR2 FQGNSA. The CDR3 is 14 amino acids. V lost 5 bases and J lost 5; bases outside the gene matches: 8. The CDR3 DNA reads TGTGCCAGCAGCGGTCGTGGTAGCGGGGACGAGCAGTACTTC. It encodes CASSGRGSGDEQYF.

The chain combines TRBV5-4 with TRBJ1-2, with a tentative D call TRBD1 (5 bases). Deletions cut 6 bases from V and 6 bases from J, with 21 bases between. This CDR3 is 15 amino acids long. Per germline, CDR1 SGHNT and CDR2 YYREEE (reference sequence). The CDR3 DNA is TGTGCCAGCACCGCCCTAGGGGTGGTCGGGGATGGCTACACCTTC. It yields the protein CASTALGVVGDGYTF.

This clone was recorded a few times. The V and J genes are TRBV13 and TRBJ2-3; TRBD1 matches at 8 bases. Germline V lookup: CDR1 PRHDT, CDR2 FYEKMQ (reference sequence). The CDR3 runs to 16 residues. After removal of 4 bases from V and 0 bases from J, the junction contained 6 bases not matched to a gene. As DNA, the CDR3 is TGTGCCAGCAGCTACGGACAGGGAGGTAGCACAGATACGCAGTATTTT. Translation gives CASSYGQGGSTDTQYF.